The 27 T cell receptor beta chains below all came from one sample that was sequenced in a study of regulatory T cells in long-lasting Graves disease. To make TCR beta libraries, researchers used iRepertoire HTBI primers and Arm-PCR of CDR3 regions. TCRdb re-analysed the multiplex PCR reads in MiXCR, keeping a single row per CDR3 protein. This sample has around 450,000 distinct CDR3 sequences, with 15% to 20% found just once. Specified time point: newly diagnosed GD, antithyroid drugs for less than 3 months. Scientists built the TCR library using RNA that was extracted from PBMCs. Another study also made use of these data, one on T cells in Graves' hyperthyroidism and ophthalmopathy.

The sample in question was peripheral blood mononuclear cells (PBMCs), obtained at new diagnosis, from a patient treated with antithyroid drugs. The receptors here all came from a man in his forties with Graves disease.

This clonotype was recorded at least ten times. This rearrangement joins TRBV6-1 to TRBJ2-7, with 8 bases identical to TRBD2. The V gene end was trimmed by 11 bases and the J gene end by 4 bases; junction bases not matched to a gene: 10. Germline lookup yields CDR1 MNHNS and CDR2 SASEGT. The CDR3 is 13 residues long. CDR3 sequence: CAVRSAGVYEQYF. The CDR3 region has the DNA TGTGCCGTCCGTTCAGCGGGAGTATACGAGCAGTACTTC.

This clonotype was recorded at least ten times. Written as DNA, the CDR3 is TGTGCCAGCAGCTCGAAAAAAATAGCGGGAGGCAATGCAGATACGCAGTATTTT. Protein: CASSSKKIAGGNADTQYF. The chain has TRBV5-5 and TRBJ2-3; 10 positions agree with TRBD2. The CDR3 runs to 18 residues. Germline values: CDR1 SGHKS, CDR2 YYEKEE (reference sequence). V shed 3 bases and J 4 bases; nucleotides not matched to a gene: 14.

The chain is built from TRBV7-9 and TRBJ2-2, with 7 bases lining up with TRBD1. Losses at the gene ends were 5 bases for V and 4 bases for J; bases not matched to a gene: 4. This CDR3 has 14 amino acids. From germline, CDR1 is SEHNR and CDR2 FQNEAQ (reference sequence). The CDR3 DNA follows: TGTGCCAGCAGCACCCGACAGGGCACCGGGGAGCTGTTTTTT. Translating it yields CASSTRQGTGELFF.

This clonotype came up many times. The chain joins TRBV7-2 to TRBJ2-3; D is uncertain. There are 14 residues in the CDR3. The germline V gene encodes CDR1 SGHTA and CDR2 FQGNSA. The germline V and J ends were trimmed by 3 bases and 0 bases, with 7 bases remaining between them. The CDR3 reads CASSFLDSTDTQYF. The CDR3 DNA follows: TGTGCCAGCAGCTTCCTAGACAGCACAGATACGCAGTATTTT. The whole variable domain, filled in from reference TRBV7-2 and TRBJ2-3, reads GAGVSQSPSNKVTEKGKDVELRCDPISGHTALYWYRQSLGQGLEFLIYFQGNSAPDKSGLPSDRFSAERTGGSVSTLTIQRTQQEDSAVYLCASSFLDSTDTQYFGPGTRLTVL.

This clonotype was found many times. The rearrangement uses TRBV28 and TRBJ1-6; 8 nucleotides align to TRBD1. The CDR3 covers 13 residues. The ends lost 6 bases at V and 10 bases at J; junction bases unmatched: 5. CDR1 is MDHEN, CDR2 SYDVKM, per germline. In nucleotides, the CDR3 is TGTGCCAGCAGGAGACAGGGGATGTCACCCCTCCACTTT. It encodes CASRRQGMSPLHF.

This clonotype was found many times. The genes are TRBV30 and TRBJ2-1; 10 nucleotides agree with TRBD2. J lost 8 bases, V lost 2 bases, and 6 bases had no gene match. In germline, CDR1 is GTSNPN, CDR2 SVGIG (reference sequence). The CDR3 runs to 14 residues. The CDR3 spells CAWSKREGQDEQFF. Written as DNA, the CDR3 is TGTGCCTGGAGTAAGCGGGAGGGCCAGGATGAGCAGTTCTTC. Using reference TRBV30 and TRBJ2-1 for the parts outside the CDR3, the full variable domain is SQTIHQWPATLVQPVGSPLSLECTVEGTSNPNLYWYRQAAGRGLQLLFYSVGIGQISSEVPQNLSASRPQDRQFILSSKKLLLSDSGFYLCAWSKREGQDEQFFGPGTRLTVL.

The rearrangement uses TRBV6-1 and TRBJ2-1; TRBD1 agrees at 7 bases. The CDR3 totals 15 residues. Germline assignment: CDR1 MNHNS and CDR2 SASEGT. With 10 bases clipped from V and 0 bases from J, the junction kept 9 bases outside the gene matches. CDR3 protein: CATRQGHSSYNEQFF. CDR3 in DNA: TGTGCCACGAGACAGGGCCATAGCTCCTACAATGAGCAGTTCTTC.

In regard to this clonotype: This CDR3 is missing its conserved last phenylalanine or tryptophan, likely due to a read error. The chain recombines TRBV28 with TRBJ2-7; 11 nucleotides line up with TRBD2. The ends lost 2 bases at V and 5 bases at J; junction bases unmatched: 2. This CDR3 is 14 amino acids long. The germline V gene encodes CDR1 MDHEN and CDR2 SYDVKM. The CDR3 loop reads CASSLTLAGDEQYL. Written as DNA, the CDR3 is TGTGCCAGCAGTTTAACACTAGCGGGAGACGAGCAGTACCTC.

This clonotype was detected ten times or more. The rearrangement links TRBV2 to TRBJ2-7, with D maybe TRBD2 (5 bases). Germline CDR1 reads SNHLY; CDR2 reads FYNNEI. The CDR3 totals 14 residues. Trimming removed 7 bases at V and 2 bases at J, with 15 bases between. The CDR3 DNA is TGTGCCAGCACCCTCTTGGCGGGTGCCTACGAGCAGTACTTC. This translates into CASTLLAGAYEQYF.

This clonotype has ten or more counts. This chain uses TRBV2 with TRBJ1-2; 9 nucleotides agree with TRBD1. The CDR3 loop spans 14 amino acids. Germline V gene lookup returns CDR1 SNHLY and CDR2 FYNNEI. V was pared by 5 bases and J by 4 bases, with 5 bases of the junction left unmatched. The CDR3 spells CASSTGGAGYGYTF. As DNA, the CDR3 is TGTGCCAGCAGTACAGGGGGCGCCGGCTATGGCTACACCTTC.

This clonotype was observed a few times. The V and J genes are TRBV12-5 and TRBJ1-5, with D tentatively TRBD1 (6 bases). CDR3 length equals 15 residues. Germline-derived CDR1 and CDR2 are LGHNT and FRNRAP. V gave up 5 bases and J gave up 5 bases, with 16 bases separating them. In nucleotides, the CDR3 is TGTGCTAGTGGTCATCAAACCCGACAGGATCAGCCCCAGCATTTT. Its protein is CASGHQTRQDQPQHF.

This clonotype was picked up many times. This chain links TRBV7-9 with TRBJ2-1; 11 positions agree with TRBD2. CDR3 length: 17 residues. Germline CDR1 and CDR2: SEHNR and FQNEAQ (reference sequence). V shed 4 bases and J 4 bases; nucleotides not matched to a gene: 9. CDR3 DNA: TGTGCCAGCAGCTGGGGGACACTAGCGGGAGTATACAATGAGCAGTTCTTC. Residues: CASSWGTLAGVYNEQFF.

Only one count was recorded for this clonotype. The CDR3 sequence is CASSLQGFNEKLFF. The CDR3 DNA sequence: TGTGCCAGCAGCTTGCAGGGATTTAATGAAAAACTGTTTTTT. The rearrangement joins TRBV7-9 to TRBJ1-4; TRBD1 might be the D (5 bases). Germline loops: CDR1 SEHNR, CDR2 FQNEAQ (reference sequence). The CDR3 consists of 14 residues. V dropped 3 bases and J dropped 4 bases, with 9 bases sitting between them.

V gene TRBV7-9 combines with J gene TRBJ2-1, with D unresolved. Trimming stripped 4 bases from V and 6 bases from J, with 13 bases between. Germline assignment: CDR1 SEHNR and CDR2 FQNEAQ (reference sequence). The CDR3 extends over 14 amino acids. CDR3 sequence reads: CASSSFGRPNEQFF. The CDR3 DNA is TGTGCCAGCAGCTCGTTTGGGCGCCCCAATGAGCAGTTCTTC.

This clonotype was picked up a small number of times. This chain uses TRBV6-1 with TRBJ2-3; 13 positions match TRBD2. The CDR3 spans 16 residues. Trimming removed 7 bases from V and 7 bases from J; junction bases left unmatched: 11. Germline assignment: CDR1 MNHNS and CDR2 SASEGT. CDR3: CASNPLAGGTGYTQYF. In DNA form, the CDR3 reads TGTGCCAGCAACCCACTAGCGGGGGGGACCGGGTATACGCAGTATTTT.

At least ten counts were recorded for this clonotype. The rearrangement joins TRBV29-1 to TRBJ2-7, with TRBD1 identical over 8 bases. Germline V gene sequence: CDR1 SQVTM, CDR2 ANQGSEA. This CDR3 comprises 15 residues. The J segment lost 2 bases and the V segment lost 6 bases, leaving 12 bases of the junction unmatched. CDR3 sequence (DNA): TGCAGCGTGGGGCAAGAGGGGACAGGCGCCTACGAGCAGTACTTC. This encodes CSVGQEGTGAYEQYF.

This clonotype has a handful of counts. This rearrangement joins TRBV2 to TRBJ1-1; tentatively, D is TRBD1 (5 bases). The V end lost 4 bases, the J end lost 10 bases, and 16 bases lay between the germline ends. The CDR3 extends over 13 amino acids. Germline V gives CDR1 SNHLY, CDR2 FYNNEI. The CDR3 protein is CASSAGTNARAFF. The CDR3 DNA is TGTGCCAGCAGTGCTGGGACGAATGCTCGAGCTTTCTTT. The full variable domain, completed using reference TRBV2 and TRBJ1-1, is EPEVTQTPSHQVTQMGQEVILRCVPISNHLYFYWYRQILGQKVEFLVSFYNNEISEKSEIFDDQFSVERPDGSNFTLKIRSTKLEDSAMYFCASSAGTNARAFFGQGTRLTVV.

This clonotype has a count of ten or more. CDR3 DNA sequence: TGCGCCAGCAGCCAAGTAAGCGCGGTCCACGAGCAGTACTTC. It specifies CASSQVSAVHEQYF. This sequence joins TRBV4-1 and TRBJ2-7, with D unclear. CDR3 length equals 14 residues. With 1 base removed from V and 5 bases from J, the gap between germline ends came to 12 bases. CDR1 MGHRA and CDR2 YSYEKL come from the germline V gene.

The rearrangement joins TRBV20-1 to TRBJ2-7, with TRBD1 as a possible D gene (6 bases). This CDR3 is built from 14 residues. CDR1 DFQATT and CDR2 SNEGSKA come from the germline V gene (reference sequence). V lost 0 bases to trimming and J lost 4 bases, with 13 bases between them. CDR3 sequence reads: CSARDLGTLYEQYF. CDR3 nucleotide sequence: TGCAGTGCTAGAGATTTGGGGACACTGTACGAGCAGTACTTC.

This clonotype has a count of ten or more. The chain has TRBV12-3 or TRBV12-4 and TRBJ1-2, with D possibly TRBD1 on 5 matching bases. This CDR3 has 14 amino acids. V lost 6 bases and J 0 bases, leaving 11 bases between the germline ends. The CDR3 protein is CASSYDRANYGYTF. The CDR3 nucleotides read TGTGCCAGCAGCTACGACAGAGCTAACTATGGCTACACCTTC.

The chain has TRBV28 and TRBJ1-6; perhaps TRBD1 as D (6 bases). CDR1 is MDHEN, CDR2 SYDVKM, per germline. CDR3 length: 17 amino acids. Trimming removed 8 bases at V and 3 bases at J, with 20 bases between. CDR3 nucleotides: TGTGCCAGCCTGCCCGGGGGGGGGCTAAACTATAATTCACCCCTCCACTTT. It translates to CASLPGGGLNYNSPLHF.

The V gene is TRBV6-1, the J gene TRBJ2-7; 12 nucleotides match TRBD2. This CDR3 has 15 amino acids. With V trimmed by 2 bases and J by 6 bases, 5 bases remained unmatched. CDR1 is MNHNS and CDR2 is SASEGT in the germline V gene. DNA for the CDR3: TGTGCCAGCAGTGAAACTAGCGGGAGGTCTAGCGAGCAGTACTTC. Encoded protein: CASSETSGRSSEQYF.

The sample holds many counts of this clonotype. This chain connects TRBV2 to TRBJ2-7, with D maybe TRBD1 (6 bases). Germline CDR1 and CDR2: SNHLY and FYNNEI. There are 15 residues in the CDR3. V lost 3 bases, J lost 9 bases, and 21 bases lay in between. CDR3 protein: CASSDSGQLYVGQYF. The CDR3 DNA is TGTGCCAGCAGTGATTCAGGACAGTTATATGTGGGGCAGTACTTC.

This clonotype showed up just a few times. The J gene is TRBJ2-1, the V gene TRBV29-1; TRBD2 matches at 7 bases. Per germline, CDR1 SQVTM and CDR2 ANQGSEA. CDR3 length: 15 residues. J was trimmed by 9 bases and V by 3 bases; bases with no gene match: 14. The DNA for the CDR3 is TGCAGCGTTGAGTTGGCTAGCGGCAATCCTGGTGAGCAGTTCTTC. This gives the protein CSVELASGNPGEQFF.

This clonotype has a count of ten or more. The chain recombines TRBV20-1 with TRBJ2-5; 8 bases agree with TRBD2. Germline assignment: CDR1 DFQATT and CDR2 SNEGSKA (reference sequence). After removal of 3 bases from V and 5 bases from J, the junction contained 11 bases not matched to a gene. The CDR3 covers 15 residues. In nucleotides, the CDR3 is TGCAGTGCTAGTGGGGAGCGGGAGTGGGGGGAGACCCAGTACTTC. Translating gives CSASGEREWGETQYF.

Only a few counts were recorded for this clonotype. The J gene is TRBJ1-2, the V gene TRBV20-1, with 7 positions matching TRBD1. Germline-derived CDR1 and CDR2 are DFQATT and SNEGSKA (reference sequence). The CDR3 has 12 amino acids. The CDR3 region has the DNA TGCAGCGCAACAGGGGCGAACTATGGCTACACCTTC. This gives the protein CSATGANYGYTF.

The sample holds many counts of this clonotype. The chain combines TRBV6-1 with TRBJ2-7; TRBD2 agrees at 8 bases. CDR3 length equals 15 residues. CDR1 MNHNS and CDR2 SASEGT come from the germline V gene. V lost 5 bases to trimming and J lost 3 bases; unmatched junction nucleotides: 9. The CDR3 nucleotides are TGTGCCAGCAGTCTCACCGGGACTAGTAGCTACGAGCAGTACTTC. Translating it yields CASSLTGTSSYEQYF.